This entry lists 18 T cell receptor beta chains sequenced from one sample in a study of blood T cells in healthy people across ages. Together with a sample-barcoded 5' primer, a J-beta primer mix was included in a second PCR lasting about 7 to 12 cycles. Each CDR3 protein is one row after TCRdb ran MiXCR on the 5' RACE reads. Seen here are 1,500,000 or so distinct CDR3 sequences, roughly two fifths observed once, and the top ten hold just over 4%. Sequenced material: blood. Every receptor here comes from a woman aged 18-30 years in good health.

The V call is TRBV25-1, the J call TRBJ1-5; D not certain. Germline values: CDR1 MGHDK, CDR2 SYGVNS. There are 13 residues in the CDR3. V lost 1 base and J 6 bases, leaving 7 bases between the germline ends. Here the CDR3 reads CASSEFSGQPQHF. Written as DNA, the CDR3 is TGTGCCAGCAGTGAATTCTCCGGTCAGCCCCAGCATTTT. Full variable domain (rest looked up from reference TRBV25-1 and TRBJ1-5): EADIYQTPRYLVIGTGKKITLECSQTMGHDKMYWYQQDPGMELHLIHYSYGVNSTEKGDLSSESTVSRIRTEHFPLTLESARPSHTSQYLCASSEFSGQPQHFGDGTRLSIL.

This chain links TRBV12-3 or TRBV12-4 with TRBJ2-5; perhaps TRBD1 as D (5 bases). The J call may be wrong; the DNA end is better matched by TRBJ2-1. The CDR3 totals 13 residues. The CDR3: CASTPDRQETQFF. CDR3 coding DNA: TGTGCCAGCACCCCAGACAGACAAGAGACCCAGTTCTTC.

The chain joins TRBV6-5 to TRBJ2-1; D is ambiguous. The length of the CDR3 is 13 residues. V lost 0 bases and J 7 bases, leaving 7 bases between the germline ends. Per the germline V gene, CDR1 is MNHEY and CDR2 is SVGAGI. This CDR3 is CASSYSIQNEQFF. The CDR3 nucleotides are TGTGCCAGCAGTTACTCGATTCAGAATGAGCAGTTCTTC.

The chain links TRBV28 to TRBJ1-4; D may be TRBD1 (6 bases). V lost 3 bases and J lost 8, with 31 bases in between. In germline, CDR1 is MDHEN, CDR2 SYDVKM. The CDR3 totals 20 residues. The DNA for the CDR3 is TGTGCCAGCAGTTTTTTGCGGGGGGACATCGCCTTCGGAAGTAACGAAAAACTGTTTTTT. This codes for CASSFLRGDIAFGSNEKLFF.

Details on this clonotype: It may be a read error: a sequence one base away is much more abundant. The V call is TRBV12-3 or TRBV12-4, the J call TRBJ2-4, with 7 bases aligning to TRBD1. The J call could be wrong; TRBJ2-7 is a better fit for the DNA end. The CDR3 sequence is 15 residues long. CDR3 sequence reads: CASGRSRDRGYEQYF. The CDR3 DNA sequence: TGTGCCAGCGGCCGATCCCGGGACAGAGGCTACGAGCAGTACTTC.

This clonotype showed up just once. The CDR3 protein is CASSQDLPFGRGNTIYF. As DNA, the CDR3 is TGTGCCAGCAGCCAAGATCTCCCCTTCGGGCGCGGAAACACCATATATTTT. This chain uses TRBV3-1 with TRBJ1-3; D not certain. Per germline, CDR1 LGHDT and CDR2 YNNKEL (reference sequence). Trimming took off 0 bases at V and 4 bases at J, with 16 bases between the two ends. CDR3 length equals 17 residues. The full variable domain, with the rest looked up from reference TRBV3-1 and TRBJ1-3, is DTAVSQTPKYLVTQMGNDKSIKCEQNLGHDTMYWYKQDSKKFLKIMFSYNNKELIINETVPNRFSPKSPDKAHLNLHINSLELGDSAVYFCASSQDLPFGRGNTIYFGEGSWLTVV.

Notes on this clonotype: Compared with germline, one end of the junction differs, possibly owing to a read error. This chain uses TRBV2 with TRBJ2-3; D gene ambiguous. This CDR3 has 14 residues. Per the germline V gene, CDR1 is SNHLY and CDR2 is FYNNEI. The CDR3 spells CASSGGYITDAQYF. The CDR3 nucleotides are TGTGCCAGCAGTGGGGGTTACATCACAGATGCGCAGTATTTT.

In this sample, this clonotype turned up many times. This chain joins TRBV7-9 and TRBJ2-3; no definite D call. The CDR3 has 14 residues. CDR1 is SEHNR, CDR2 FQNEAQ, per germline (reference sequence). With 7 bases removed from V and 4 bases from J, the gap between germline ends came to 15 bases. CDR3 nucleotides: TGTGCCAGCAAGCAGGTGTCTGTTGCAGATACGCAGTATTTT. Translated, it gives CASKQVSVADTQYF.

This clonotype has just a few counts. This chain uses TRBV6-6 with TRBJ2-1, with 9 nucleotides matching TRBD1. The CDR3 loop spans 16 amino acids. With V trimmed by 6 bases and J by 4 bases, 10 bases remained unmatched. Germline CDR1 is MNHNY and CDR2 is SVGAGI (reference sequence). CDR3 sequence: CASRKTGTGHYNEQFF. CDR3 DNA: TGTGCCAGCAGAAAGACCGGGACAGGGCATTACAATGAGCAGTTCTTC.

The chain employs TRBV7-9 and TRBJ1-2; the D is unclear. Germline CDR1 and CDR2: SEHNR and FQNEAQ (reference sequence). Trimming cost V 4 bases and J 4 bases, with 10 bases left between them. The CDR3 runs 13 residues. The CDR3 here is CASSSTDTYGYTF. The CDR3 region has the DNA TGTGCCAGCAGCTCGACGGATACCTATGGCTACACCTTC.

The V gene is TRBV6-2 or TRBV6-3, the J gene TRBJ2-4, with TRBD1 as a possible D gene (6 bases). The tail of the sequence fits TRBJ2-7 better, so the J call may be wrong. Germline CDR1 is MNHEY and CDR2 is SVGEGT. CDR3 length: 14 amino acids. CDR3 coding DNA: TGTGCCAGCAAGGGGGTCGCCAGCCCCTACGAGCAGTACTTC. The encoded protein is CASKGVASPYEQYF.

This clonotype has at least ten counts. The chain uses TRBV5-1 and TRBJ2-1; D perhaps matches TRBD2 (5 bases). The length of the CDR3 is 16 residues. Trimming took 4 bases from V and 5 from J, leaving 19 bases between them. Germline V gene data show CDR1 as SGHRS and CDR2 as YFSETQ. CDR3 residues: CASSTELGGGHNEQFF. CDR3 bases: TGCGCCAGCAGCACCGAACTGGGCGGAGGACACAATGAGCAGTTCTTC. Based on the CDR3 plus reference TRBV5-1 and TRBJ2-1, the full variable domain is KAGVTQTPRYLIKTRGQQVTLSCSPISGHRSVSWYQQTPGQGLQFLFEYFSETQRNKGNFPGRFSGRQFSNSRSEMNVSTLELGDSALYLCASSTELGGGHNEQFFGPGTRLTVL.

This clonotype was found many times. The chain combines TRBV9 with TRBJ2-5; possibly TRBD1 or TRBD2 for D (5 bases each). The CDR3 contains 15 residues. V was cut by 4 bases and J by 3 bases, with 16 bases left in between. Per germline, CDR1 SGDLS and CDR2 YYNGEE. The CDR3 loop is CASSPGPREKETQYF. CDR3 nucleotides: TGTGCCAGCAGCCCCGGCCCCAGGGAGAAAGAGACCCAGTACTTC. The whole variable domain, remainder taken from reference TRBV9 and TRBJ2-5, is DSGVTQTPKHLITATGQRVTLRCSPRSGDLSVYWYQQSLDQGLQFLIQYYNGEERAKGNILERFSAQQFPDLHSELNLSSLELGDSALYFCASSPGPREKETQYFGPGTRLLVL.

This chain connects TRBV11-2 to TRBJ2-7; 8 bases match TRBD2. Germline lookup yields CDR1 SGHAT and CDR2 FQNNGV. The CDR3 length is 15 residues. After removal of 1 base from V and 3 bases from J, the junction contained 5 bases not matched to a gene. The CDR3 region is CASSLGPGGDYEQYF. The CDR3 nucleotides are TGTGCCAGCAGCTTAGGCCCGGGAGGGGACTACGAGCAGTACTTC.

There are a few counts of this clonotype. The chain joins TRBV27 to TRBJ1-4; 8 bases map to TRBD1. The CDR3 sequence is 18 residues long. Germline CDR1 reads MNHEY; CDR2 reads SMNVEV (reference sequence). The V and J ends lost 4 bases and 5 bases, in that order; junction bases with no gene match: 15. The CDR3 DNA reads as TGTGCCAGCAGTTCCCTTGGGGGATGGGGACAGGACAATGAAAAACTGTTTTTT. Protein sequence: CASSSLGGWGQDNEKLFF.

The V call is TRBV4-1, the J call TRBJ2-5; weak D call: TRBD2 (6 bases). The V and J ends lost 2 bases and 2 bases respectively, with 15 bases between them. CDR1 is MGHRA and CDR2 is YSYEKL in the germline V gene. The CDR3 covers 16 residues. CDR3 protein: CASSQQKGLPQETQYF. CDR3 sequence (DNA): TGCGCCAGCAGCCAACAAAAGGGACTTCCTCAAGAGACCCAGTACTTC.

The rearrangement joins TRBV5-1 to TRBJ2-7; TRBD1 matches at 8 bases. Germline CDR1 SGHRS, CDR2 YFSETQ. The CDR3 is made up of 15 amino acids. The V segment lost 4 bases and the J segment 2 bases; nucleotides outside the gene matches: 8. The CDR3 DNA sequence: TGCGCCAGCAGCCCTTCGGGACAGGCGGCCTACGAGCAGTACTTC. Its protein is CASSPSGQAAYEQYF.

There are many counts of this clonotype. V gene TRBV27 combines with J gene TRBJ1-5, with a possible D match to TRBD1 (5 bases). With 3 bases removed from V and 7 bases from J, the gap between germline ends came to 16 bases. CDR1 is MNHEY and CDR2 is SMNVEV in the germline V gene (reference sequence). The CDR3 has 15 amino acids. CDR3 sequence (DNA): TGTGCCAGCAGTTTCGGGGGAGGGTTCAACCAGCCCCAGCATTTT. It specifies CASSFGGGFNQPQHF.